These 9 T cell receptor beta chains came from one sample sequenced in a study of response to subunit inactivated influenza vaccine (dated by TCRdb to about 2018). The receptor library was made with RT-PCR. Sequenced on an Illumina HiSeq 2500. TCRdb reanalyzed the raw reads on its own, using fastp at Q25 for trimming and MiXCR for clone calling, and kept in-frame beta chains. Rows merge per CDR3 protein into single entries with the most common DNA and genes. Recorded for this sample are roughly 190,000 distinct CDR3 sequences; about 12% of them occurred a single time. The ten largest clones represent about 29% of the sample. The data were also submitted as part of a second study, on T cells expressing NK-cell markers. Reported in the second study: TCR beta cDNA libraries were made by 5'RACE template switching that added a universal primer site and unique molecular identifiers.

The specimen was CD8+ T cells sorted from PBMCs, collected 12 days after vaccination. These receptors were collected from a man between 50 and 59 years old who received an inactivated influenza vaccine. Donor details come from another sample of the same person, matched by shared clones.

CDR3 region: CSARDDLSNQPQHF. CDR3 bases: TGCAGTGCTAGAGATGATCTTAGCAATCAGCCCCAGCATTTT. The chain is built from TRBV20-1 and TRBJ1-5; D remains ambiguous. This CDR3 is built from 14 residues. CDR1 is DFQATT, CDR2 SNEGSKA, per germline (reference sequence). The ends were cut back, 0 bases at V and 0 bases at J, with 6 bases in the middle.

A few counts support this clonotype. The chain links TRBV7-9 to TRBJ2-3; 9 positions agree with TRBD2. Germline trimming cut 3 bases from V and 4 bases from J; bases unmatched to any gene: 5. Germline V gives CDR1 SEHNR, CDR2 FQNEAQ (reference sequence). The CDR3 runs to 15 residues. CDR3 region: CASSFSSGAADTQYF. DNA for the CDR3: TGTGCCAGCAGCTTTTCTAGCGGGGCCGCAGATACGCAGTATTTT. Based on the CDR3 plus reference TRBV7-9 and TRBJ2-3, the full variable domain is DTGVSQNPRHKITKRGQNVTFRCDPISEHNRLYWYRQTLGQGPEFLTYFQNEAQLEKSRLLSDRFSAERPKGSFSTLEIQRTEQGDSAMYLCASSFSSGAADTQYFGPGTRLTVL.

The V call is TRBV15, the J call TRBJ2-7, with D maybe TRBD1 (6 bases). Germline lookup yields CDR1 LNHNV and CDR2 YYDKDF (reference sequence). This CDR3 is built from 13 residues. Trimming removed 5 bases at V and 5 bases at J, with 13 bases between. CDR3 DNA: TGTGCCACCAGCCTAGGTAGGGGGAACGAGCAGTACTTC. It translates to CATSLGRGNEQYF.

The CDR3 region is CASSFNPHEYLKSYEAFF. The CDR3 DNA reads TGCGCCAGCAGCTTCAATCCCCATGAGTACCTCAAAAGCTATGAAGCTTTCTTT. The chain uses TRBV5-1 and TRBJ1-1; D gene unclear. The CDR3 covers 18 residues. Germline loops: CDR1 SGHRS, CDR2 YFSETQ. Trimming cost V 2 bases and J 7 bases, with 27 bases left between them.

This clonotype was counted a few times. The gene calls are TRBV25-1 and TRBJ2-7; D may be TRBD1 (5 bases). This CDR3 region has 13 residues. Trimming removed 8 bases at V and 2 bases at J, with 13 bases between. The germline V gene encodes CDR1 MGHDK and CDR2 SYGVNS. CDR3 sequence reads: CASGQGTTYEQYF. The CDR3 DNA reads TGTGCCAGCGGGCAGGGTACTACCTACGAGCAGTACTTC.

This clonotype has just a few counts. V and J are TRBV7-2 and TRBJ2-7; 11 bases map to TRBD1. The CDR3 is 16 residues long. The trim removed 4 bases at V and 5 bases at J, leaving 10 bases unmatched. Germline-derived CDR1 and CDR2 are SGHTA and FQGNSA. The CDR3 coding sequence is TGTGCCAGCAGCTCGGACTCCGGGACAGGGGGACACGAGCAGTACTTC. This codes for CASSSDSGTGGHEQYF.

V and J are TRBV29-1 and TRBJ2-1, with D tentatively TRBD1 or TRBD2 (5 bases each). Germline loops: CDR1 SQVTM, CDR2 ANQGSEA. The CDR3 spans 14 residues. The V and J ends lost 1 base and 6 bases respectively, with 13 bases between them. Here the CDR3 reads CSVEGGTILNEQFF. DNA of the CDR3: TGCAGCGTTGAAGGGGGGACCATCCTCAATGAGCAGTTCTTC.

As concerns this clonotype: Being one base from a much bigger clone, this may be a read error. V and J are TRBV6-1 and TRBJ1-5; the D gene is possibly TRBD1 (6 bases). The V end was cut by 2 bases, the J end by 4 bases, with 12 bases between. The CDR3 totals 15 residues. Germline CDR1 reads MNHNS; CDR2 reads SASEGT. CDR3 nucleotide sequence: TGTGCCAGCAGTGAAACCGGGGACACAAATCAGCCCCAGCATTTT. Amino acid sequence: CASSETGDTNQPQHF.

This clonotype appeared a few times. The gene calls are TRBV24-1 and TRBJ2-3; maybe TRBD2 (5 bases). The germline V and J ends were trimmed by 1 base and 3 bases, with 16 bases remaining between them. The CDR3 sequence is 17 residues long. CDR1 is KGHDR and CDR2 is SFDVKD in the germline V gene. The CDR3 DNA reads TGTGCCACCAGTGATTTTGGGCTAGGACGGGGAACAGATACGCAGTATTTT. Translation: CATSDFGLGRGTDTQYF.